These T cell receptor beta chains were read from a single sample in a study of T cell repertoires in cytomegalovirus infection. These receptors have no identified antigens. TCRdb ran MiXCR on the reads and lists one entry per CDR3 protein. The table includes 370,000 or so distinct CDR3 sequences, roughly 34% detected once. The specimen comprised cultured PBMCs, sampled from culture after CMV antigen stimulation. These receptors came from a human donor in good health (CMV status not recorded). Some clones in this sample may be carry-over from other donors' samples. Each CDR3 is given without its conserved first and last residue. Each record gives: J gene, clone size, D gene, V gene, CDR3 protein. D genes are given only for firm matches. Size is omitted from some rows. Given values are once, few, many or a class for expanded clones.

>TRBJ1-1|.|.|TRBV30
AWSAGGTTEAF
>TRBJ2-3|few|.|TRBV7-4
ASSLPKSHYTQY
>TRBJ2-1|few|TRBD2|TRBV7-2
ASSPRTSGRGTVSYNEQF
>TRBJ2-5|few|.|TRBV7-2
ASSPSVETQY
>TRBJ2-1|few|.|TRBV6-1
ASSYVGAYNEQF
>TRBJ1-4|.|.|TRBV12-3/TRBV12-4
ASSRQSTNEKLF
>TRBJ2-1|few|TRBD2|TRBV7-9
ASSLTSGRGNEQF
>TRBJ2-3|.|TRBD2|TRBV20-1
SAATSGSTDTQY
>TRBJ2-3|many|.|TRBV6-2/TRBV6-3
ASSYSTSTDTQY
>TRBJ2-5|.|.|TRBV15
ATSRVLFETQY
>TRBJ2-1|.|TRBD2|TRBV4-3
ASSQVGLAGNNEQF
>TRBJ2-2|.|.|TRBV19
ASSIRGGTGELF
>TRBJ1-4|many|TRBD1|TRBV12-3/TRBV12-4
ASSDRDRGPLLKLF
>TRBJ1-5|.|.|TRBV7-2
ASSPVGISNQPQH
>TRBJ2-4|.|TRBD1|TRBV7-9
ASSQWTGATLPAKNIQY
>TRBJ2-3|few|.|TRBV27
ASPGALFTSTDTQY
>TRBJ2-3|many|TRBD2|TRBV6-6
ASSYRGEDTQY
>TRBJ2-7|.|.|TRBV6-1
ASCRTDSSYEQY
>TRBJ2-1|few|TRBD2|TRBV20-1
SARPPGGNEQF
>TRBJ2-5|.|TRBD2|TRBV5-3
ASSQRLAQETQY
>TRBJ1-2|.|.|TRBV19
ASTDSLAYGYT
>TRBJ2-2|few|.|TRBV12-3/TRBV12-4
ASNGQLNTGELF
>TRBJ1-4|.|.|TRBV3-1
ASSLRLGGEKLF
>TRBJ2-7|.|TRBD1|TRBV12-3/TRBV12-4
ASSPDRGQLYEQY
>TRBJ2-1|.|TRBD2|TRBV11-3
ASSLAGGPDEQF
>TRBJ2-3|.|TRBD2|TRBV4-3
ASSQDPAGGSTDTQY
>TRBJ2-5|.|.|TRBV7-8
ASSPGKAGHQEIQY
>TRBJ2-3|.|.|TRBV19
ASSITREDTQY
>TRBJ2-4|.|TRBD2|TRBV12-3/TRBV12-4
ASSTTSGRAGKNIQY
>TRBJ1-5|.|.|TRBV19
ASSIEGNQPQH
>TRBJ1-1|.|.|TRBV7-9
ASSPGGHMNTEAF
>TRBJ1-1|.|.|TRBV7-2
ASTPKAGNTEAF
>TRBJ2-4|few|.|TRBV6-1
ASSEGGLAKNIQY
>TRBJ1-6|.|.|TRBV9
ASSVAYNSPLH
>TRBJ2-2|once|.|TRBV19
ASSLVELSTGELF
>TRBJ2-5|few|TRBD1|TRBV29-1
SVVGRGETQY
>TRBJ2-1|.|TRBD1|TRBV19
ASSIRTGHYNEQF
>TRBJ2-5|.|.|TRBV4-1
ASSQGLLETQY
>TRBJ2-7|.|.|TRBV27
ASSLGFKQY
>TRBJ2-4|many|.|TRBV7-2
ASSRGQSKNIQY
>TRBJ2-1|.|TRBD1|TRBV7-9
ASSLGPGTAFNEQF
>TRBJ1-4|.|.|TRBV12-3/TRBV12-4
ASSPGRGEKLF
>TRBJ2-3|.|.|TRBV11-2
ASSSQGGADTQY
>TRBJ2-1|.|TRBD1|TRBV5-4
ASRITGGRYNEQF
>TRBJ1-1|.|.|TRBV12-3/TRBV12-4
ASSFSDVKAF
>TRBJ1-5|.|.|TRBV6-6
ASRYTGSNQPQH
>TRBJ1-1|many|.|TRBV19
ASSISWDTEAF
>TRBJ1-5|few|TRBD1|TRBV7-2
ASSQGEESQPQH